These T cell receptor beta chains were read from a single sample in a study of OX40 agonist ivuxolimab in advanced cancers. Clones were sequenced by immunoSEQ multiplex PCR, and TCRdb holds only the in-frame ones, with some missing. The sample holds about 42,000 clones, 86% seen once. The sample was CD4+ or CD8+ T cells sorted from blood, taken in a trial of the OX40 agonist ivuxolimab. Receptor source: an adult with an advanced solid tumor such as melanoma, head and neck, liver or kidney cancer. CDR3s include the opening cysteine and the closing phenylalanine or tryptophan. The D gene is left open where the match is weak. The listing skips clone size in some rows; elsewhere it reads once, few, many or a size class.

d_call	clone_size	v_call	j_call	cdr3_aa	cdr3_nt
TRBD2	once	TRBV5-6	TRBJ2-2	CASSGGLAGETGELFF	TGTGCCAGCAGCGGAGGACTAGCGGGAGAAACCGGGGAGCTGTTTTTT
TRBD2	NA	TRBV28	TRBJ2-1	CASSSSGNEQFF	TGTGCCAGCAGTTCTAGCGGGAATGAGCAGTTCTTC
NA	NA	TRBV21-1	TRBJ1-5	CASKGGKGNQPQHF	TGTGCCAGCAAAGGGGGTAAAGGCAATCAGCCCCAGCATTTT
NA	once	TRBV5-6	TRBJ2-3	CASSLSQGNTDTQYF	TGTGCCAGCAGCCTTTCTCAAGGGAACACAGATACGCAGTATTTT
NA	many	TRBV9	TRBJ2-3	CASSVGDSGSTDTQYF	TGTGCCAGCAGCGTAGGGGATAGCGGAAGCACAGATACGCAGTATTTT
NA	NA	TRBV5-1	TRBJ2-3	CASSATGGEGPTDTQYF	TGCGCCAGCAGCGCCACAGGGGGGGAAGGTCCCACAGATACGCAGTATTTT
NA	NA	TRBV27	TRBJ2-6	CASSSGANVLTF	TGTGCCAGCAGTTCTGGGGCCAACGTCCTGACTTTC
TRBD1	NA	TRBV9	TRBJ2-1	CASSVGTGSNEQFF	TGTGCCAGCAGCGTAGGGACAGGGAGCAATGAGCAGTTCTTC
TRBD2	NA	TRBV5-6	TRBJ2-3	CASSFGTSGLATQYF	TGTGCCAGCAGCTTTGGGACTAGCGGGCTCGCTACGCAGTATTTT
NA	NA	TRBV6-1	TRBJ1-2	CATLWGYGYTF	TGTGCCACCCTGTGGGGGTATGGCTACACCTTC
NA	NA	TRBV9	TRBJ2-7	CASSVASSYEQYF	TGTGCCAGCAGCGTAGCCAGCTCCTACGAGCAGTACTTC
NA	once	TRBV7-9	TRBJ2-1	CASSSRTIDLGEQFF	TGTGCCAGCAGTTCCAGGACTATAGACCTTGGTGAGCAGTTCTTC
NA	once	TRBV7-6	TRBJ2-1	CASSLLGNSYNEQFF	TGTGCCAGCAGCCTACTAGGCAACTCCTACAATGAGCAGTTCTTC
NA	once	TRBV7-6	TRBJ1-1	CASSHWQGMNTEAFF	TGTGCCAGCAGCCACTGGCAGGGAATGAACACTGAAGCTTTCTTT
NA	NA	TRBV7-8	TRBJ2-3	CASSPGGMDTQYF	TGTGCCAGCAGCCCTGGGGGGATGGATACGCAGTATTTT
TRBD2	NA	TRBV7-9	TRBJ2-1	CASSLLTSGFYNEQFF	TGTGCCAGCAGCTTACTTACTAGCGGGTTTTACAATGAGCAGTTCTTC
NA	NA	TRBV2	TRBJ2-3	CASTNGEYSTDTQYF	TGTGCCAGCACTAACGGGGAATATAGCACAGATACGCAGTATTTT
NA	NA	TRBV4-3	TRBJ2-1	CASSQDQLRGAYNEQFF	TGCGCCAGCAGCCAAGATCAATTGCGGGGAGCCTACAATGAGCAGTTCTTC
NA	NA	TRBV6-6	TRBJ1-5	CASSSWGDSNQPQHF	TGTGCCAGCAGTTCCTGGGGGGATAGCAATCAGCCCCAGCATTTT
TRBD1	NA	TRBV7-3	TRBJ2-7	CASSSPGTGEYEQYF	TGTGCCAGCAGCTCTCCAGGGACAGGGGAGTACGAGCAGTACTTC
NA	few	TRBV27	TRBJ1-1	CASSPLAAPTEAFF	TGTGCCAGCAGTCCACTTGCAGCGCCCACTGAAGCTTTCTTT
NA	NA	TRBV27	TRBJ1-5	CASSFGRNQPQHF	TGTGCCAGCAGTTTTGGCCGCAATCAGCCCCAGCATTTT
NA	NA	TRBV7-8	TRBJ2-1	CASSSGTSSYNEQFF	TGTGCCAGCAGCTCCGGGACTTCCTCCTACAATGAGCAGTTCTTC
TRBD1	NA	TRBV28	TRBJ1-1	CASSLRGQGMNTEAFF	TGTGCCAGCAGTTTAAGGGGACAGGGGATGAACACTGAAGCTTTCTTT
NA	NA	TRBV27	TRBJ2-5	CASSLVRGQGETQYF	TGTGCCAGCAGTTTAGTTCGGGGCCAGGGTGAGACCCAGTACTTC
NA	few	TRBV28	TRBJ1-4	CASHEGSLPGREKLFF	TGTGCCAGCCACGAGGGTAGCCTGCCGGGACGTGAAAAACTGTTTTTT
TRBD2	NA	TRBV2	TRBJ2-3	CASSEETSGYTDTQYF	TGTGCCAGCAGTGAGGAAACTAGCGGGTACACAGATACGCAGTATTTT
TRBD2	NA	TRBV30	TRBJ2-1	CAWSVGTSGYNEQFF	TGTGCCTGGAGTGTGGGGACTAGCGGTTACAATGAGCAGTTCTTC
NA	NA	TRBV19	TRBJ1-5	CASSIMGGQPQHF	TGTGCCAGTAGTATTATGGGGGGTCAGCCCCAGCATTTT
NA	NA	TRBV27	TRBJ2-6	CASSLMGGSGANVLTF	TGTGCCAGCAGTTTGATGGGGGGCTCTGGGGCCAACGTCCTGACTTTC
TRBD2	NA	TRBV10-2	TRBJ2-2	CASSAPGLAGGQGGELFF	TGCGCCAGCAGTGCCCCGGGACTAGCGGGGGGGCAGGGCGGGGAGCTGTTTTTT
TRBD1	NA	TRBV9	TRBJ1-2	CASSEGTGPYGYTF	TGTGCCAGCAGCGAGGGGACAGGGCCCTATGGCTACACCTTC
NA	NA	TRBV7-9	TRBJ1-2	CASSLAFSRGSDGYTF	TGTGCCAGCAGCTTAGCCTTTAGCAGGGGCTCGGATGGCTACACCTTC
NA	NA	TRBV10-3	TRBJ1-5	CAISESKSEGQPQHF	TGTGCCATCAGTGAGTCTAAATCCGAGGGCCAGCCCCAGCATTTT
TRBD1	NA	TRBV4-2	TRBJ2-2	CASSLRQGNTGELFF	TGTGCCAGCAGCCTCCGACAGGGGAACACCGGGGAGCTGTTTTTT
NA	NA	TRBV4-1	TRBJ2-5	CASSHRGETQYF	TGCGCCAGCAGCCACCGGGGAGAGACCCAGTACTTC
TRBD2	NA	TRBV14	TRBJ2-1	CASSPPGLANEQFF	TGTGCCAGCAGCCCACCGGGACTAGCAAATGAGCAGTTCTTC
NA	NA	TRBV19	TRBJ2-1	CASSMASVRLDEQFF	TGTGCCAGTAGTATGGCTAGCGTGCGGTTGGATGAGCAGTTCTTC
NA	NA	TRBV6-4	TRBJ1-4	CASSDGGPPAEKLFF	TGTGCCAGCAGTGACGGGGGCCCCCCAGCCGAAAAACTGTTTTTT
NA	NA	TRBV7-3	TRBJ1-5	CASSLEGQSQPQHF	TGTGCCAGCAGCTTAGAGGGGCAGAGTCAGCCCCAGCATTTT
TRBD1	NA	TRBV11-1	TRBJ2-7	CASSGTDYEQYF	TGTGCCAGCAGCGGGACAGACTACGAGCAGTACTTC
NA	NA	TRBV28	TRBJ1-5	CASSLFRGRSNQPQHF	TGTGCCAGCAGTTTATTTCGGGGGCGAAGCAATCAGCCCCAGCATTTT
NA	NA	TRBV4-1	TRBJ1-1	CASSPTQGRDWGTEAFF	TGCGCCAGCAGCCCAACGCAGGGCAGGGATTGGGGCACTGAAGCTTTCTTT
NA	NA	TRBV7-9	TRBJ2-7	CASSPPEGQVVYEQYF	TGTGCCAGCAGCCCCCCTGAGGGTCAGGTGGTCTACGAGCAGTACTTC
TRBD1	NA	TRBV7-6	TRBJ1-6	CASSRDRDYNSPLHF	TGTGCCAGCAGCAGAGACAGGGACTATAATTCACCCCTCCACTTT
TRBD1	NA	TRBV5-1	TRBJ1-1	CASHGPGGFEAFF	TGCGCCAGCCATGGTCCAGGGGGATTTGAAGCTTTCTTT
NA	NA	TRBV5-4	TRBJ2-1	CASSLDLTHNEQFF	TGTGCCAGCAGCTTGGACCTCACTCACAATGAGCAGTTCTTC
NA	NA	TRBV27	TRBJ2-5	CASSPYREGTQYF	TGTGCCAGCAGTCCTTACAGGGAAGGGACCCAGTACTTC
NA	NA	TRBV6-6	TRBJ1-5	CASSFGTSPPQPQHF	TGTGCCAGCAGTTTCGGGACATCCCCACCCCAGCCCCAGCATTTT
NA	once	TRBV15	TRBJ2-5	CATSRPTQGQETQYF	TGTGCCACCAGCAGGCCCACACAGGGCCAAGAGACCCAGTACTTC
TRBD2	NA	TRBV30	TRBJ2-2	CAWSVGISGRDTGELFF	TGTGCCTGGAGTGTAGGTATTAGCGGGAGAGACACCGGGGAGCTGTTTTTT
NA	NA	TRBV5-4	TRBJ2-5	CASRPGDVETQYF	TGTGCCAGCAGACCGGGGGATGTGGAGACCCAGTACTTC